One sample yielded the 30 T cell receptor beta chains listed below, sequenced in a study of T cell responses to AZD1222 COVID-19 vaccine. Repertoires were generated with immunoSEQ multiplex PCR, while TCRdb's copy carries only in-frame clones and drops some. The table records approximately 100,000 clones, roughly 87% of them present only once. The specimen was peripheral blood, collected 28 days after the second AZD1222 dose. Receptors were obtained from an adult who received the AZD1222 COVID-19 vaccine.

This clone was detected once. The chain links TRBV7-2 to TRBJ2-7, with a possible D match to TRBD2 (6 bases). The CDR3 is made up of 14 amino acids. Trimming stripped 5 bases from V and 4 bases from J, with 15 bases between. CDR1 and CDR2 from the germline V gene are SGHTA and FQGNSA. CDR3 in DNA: TGTGCCAGCAGCATGGGGAGGTGGCGGTACGAGCAGTACTTC. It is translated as CASSMGRWRYEQYF.

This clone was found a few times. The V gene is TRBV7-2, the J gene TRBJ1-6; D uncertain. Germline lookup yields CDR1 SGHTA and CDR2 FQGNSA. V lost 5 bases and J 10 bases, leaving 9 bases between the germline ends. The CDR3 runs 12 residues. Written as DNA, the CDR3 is TGTGCCAGCAGCCTCAATAGGTCACCCCTCCACTTT. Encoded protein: CASSLNRSPLHF. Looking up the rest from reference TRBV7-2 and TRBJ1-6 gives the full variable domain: GAGVSQSPSNKVTEKGKDVELRCDPISGHTALYWYRQSLGQGLEFLIYFQGNSAPDKSGLPSDRFSAERTGGSVSTLTIQRTQQEDSAVYLCASSLNRSPLHFGNGTRLTVT.

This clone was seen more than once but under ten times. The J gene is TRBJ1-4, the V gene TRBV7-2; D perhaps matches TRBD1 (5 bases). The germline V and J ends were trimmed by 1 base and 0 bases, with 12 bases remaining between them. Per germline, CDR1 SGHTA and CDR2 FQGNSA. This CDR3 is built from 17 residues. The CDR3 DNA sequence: TGTGCCAGCAGCTTAGTGGGCCAGGGCGCAACTAATGAAAAACTGTTTTTT. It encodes CASSLVGQGATNEKLFF. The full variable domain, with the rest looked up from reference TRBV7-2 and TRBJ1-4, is GAGVSQSPSNKVTEKGKDVELRCDPISGHTALYWYRQSLGQGLEFLIYFQGNSAPDKSGLPSDRFSAERTGGSVSTLTIQRTQQEDSAVYLCASSLVGQGATNEKLFFGSGTQLSVL.

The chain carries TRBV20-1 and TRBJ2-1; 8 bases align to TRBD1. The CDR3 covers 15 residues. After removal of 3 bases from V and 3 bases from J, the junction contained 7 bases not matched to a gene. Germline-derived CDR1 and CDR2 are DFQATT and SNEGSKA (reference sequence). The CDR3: CSASNRDRIYNEQFF. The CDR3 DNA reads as TGCAGTGCTAGTAACCGGGACAGGATCTACAATGAGCAGTTCTTC.

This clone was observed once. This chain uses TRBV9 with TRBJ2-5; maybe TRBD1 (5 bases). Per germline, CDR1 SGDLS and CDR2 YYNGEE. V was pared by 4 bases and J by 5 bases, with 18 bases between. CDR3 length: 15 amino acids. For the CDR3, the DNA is TGTGCCAGCAGCCCACTGGGTCAGGGCTCGGAGACCCAGTACTTC. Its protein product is CASSPLGQGSETQYF.

CDR3: CASSSRAGTGELFF. In DNA, the CDR3 is TGCGCCAGCAGCAGTAGGGCTGGCACCGGGGAGCTGTTTTTT. The gene calls are TRBV5-1 and TRBJ2-2; no firm D call. V was clipped by 4 bases and J by 4 bases, with 11 bases between them. The CDR3 contains 14 residues. Per germline, CDR1 SGHRS and CDR2 YFSETQ. Variable domain in full (rest from reference TRBV5-1 and TRBJ2-2): KAGVTQTPRYLIKTRGQQVTLSCSPISGHRSVSWYQQTPGQGLQFLFEYFSETQRNKGNFPGRFSGRQFSNSRSEMNVSTLELGDSALYLCASSSRAGTGELFFGEGSRLTVL.

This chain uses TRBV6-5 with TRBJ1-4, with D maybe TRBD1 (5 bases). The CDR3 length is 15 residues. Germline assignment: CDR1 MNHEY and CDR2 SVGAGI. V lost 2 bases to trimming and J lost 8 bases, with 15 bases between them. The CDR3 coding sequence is TGTGCCAGCAGTTACACGACAGCATCGGGGGAAAAACTGTTTTTT. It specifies CASSYTTASGEKLFF.

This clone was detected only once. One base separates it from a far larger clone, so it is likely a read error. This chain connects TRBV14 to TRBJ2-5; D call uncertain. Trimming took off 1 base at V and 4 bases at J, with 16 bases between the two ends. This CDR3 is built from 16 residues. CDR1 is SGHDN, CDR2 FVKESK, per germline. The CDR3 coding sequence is TGTGCCAGCAGCCAAGGCCTCCTGGTGTGGGGAGAGACCCAGTACTTC. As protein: CASSQGLLVWGETQYF.

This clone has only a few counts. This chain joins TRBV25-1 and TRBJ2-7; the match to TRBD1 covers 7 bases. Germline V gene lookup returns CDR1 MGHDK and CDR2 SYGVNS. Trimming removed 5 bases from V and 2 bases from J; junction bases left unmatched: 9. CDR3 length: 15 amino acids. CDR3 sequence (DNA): TGTGCCAGCAGTCCCTTTAACAGGGGAGCCTACGAGCAGTACTTC. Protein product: CASSPFNRGAYEQYF.

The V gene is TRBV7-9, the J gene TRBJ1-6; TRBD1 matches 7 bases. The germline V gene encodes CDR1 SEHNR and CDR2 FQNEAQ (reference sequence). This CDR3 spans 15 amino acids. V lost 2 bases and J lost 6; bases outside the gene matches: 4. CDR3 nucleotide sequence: TGTGCCAGCAGCTTAAGACAGGGAACTAATTCACCCCTCCACTTT. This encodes CASSLRQGTNSPLHF.

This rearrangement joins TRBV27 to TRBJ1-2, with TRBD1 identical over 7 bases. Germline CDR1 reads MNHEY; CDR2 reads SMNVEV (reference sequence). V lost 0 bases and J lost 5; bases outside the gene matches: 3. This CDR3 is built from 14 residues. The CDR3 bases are TGTGCCAGCAGTTTATCAGGGACAGCGTATGGCTACACCTTC. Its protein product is CASSLSGTAYGYTF.

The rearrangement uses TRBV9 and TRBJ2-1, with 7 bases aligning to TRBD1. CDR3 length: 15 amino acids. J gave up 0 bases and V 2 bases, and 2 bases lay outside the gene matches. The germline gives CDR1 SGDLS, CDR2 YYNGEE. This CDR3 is CASSVDRASYNEQFF. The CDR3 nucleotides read TGTGCCAGCAGCGTCGACAGGGCCTCCTACAATGAGCAGTTCTTC.

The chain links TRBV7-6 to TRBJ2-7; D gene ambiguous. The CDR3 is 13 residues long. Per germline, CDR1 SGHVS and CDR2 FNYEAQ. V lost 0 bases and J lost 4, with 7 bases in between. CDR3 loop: CASSLAIQYEQYF. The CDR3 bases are TGTGCCAGCAGCTTAGCGATTCAGTACGAGCAGTACTTC.

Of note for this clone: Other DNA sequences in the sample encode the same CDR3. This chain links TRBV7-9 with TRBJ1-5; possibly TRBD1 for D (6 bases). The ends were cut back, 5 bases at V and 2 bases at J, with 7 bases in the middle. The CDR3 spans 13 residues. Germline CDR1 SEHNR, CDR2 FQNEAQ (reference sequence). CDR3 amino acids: CASSRQGNQPQHF. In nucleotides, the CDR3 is TGTGCCAGCAGCAGACAGGGCAATCAGCCCCAGCATTTT.

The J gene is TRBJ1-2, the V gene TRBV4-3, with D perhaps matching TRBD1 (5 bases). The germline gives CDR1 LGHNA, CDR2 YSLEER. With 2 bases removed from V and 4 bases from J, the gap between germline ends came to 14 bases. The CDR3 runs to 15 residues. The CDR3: CASSQQGSLSYGYTF. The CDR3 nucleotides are TGCGCCAGCAGCCAACAGGGCAGCCTAAGCTATGGCTACACCTTC.

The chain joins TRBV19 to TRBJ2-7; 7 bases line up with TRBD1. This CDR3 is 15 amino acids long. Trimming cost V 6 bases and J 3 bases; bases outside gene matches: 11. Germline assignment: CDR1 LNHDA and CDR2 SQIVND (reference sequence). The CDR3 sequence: CASSLDGGQIYEQYF. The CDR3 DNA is TGTGCCAGTAGCCTGGATGGGGGACAGATCTACGAGCAGTACTTC.

The CDR3 reads CASSSTGAVNQPQHF. The CDR3 nucleotides read TGTGCCAGCAGCTCCACAGGGGCCGTCAATCAGCCCCAGCATTTT. The V and J genes are TRBV7-9 and TRBJ1-5; 7 nucleotides agree with TRBD1. Germline V gene data show CDR1 as SEHNR and CDR2 as FQNEAQ (reference sequence). V was clipped by 4 bases and J by 3 bases; unmatched bases: 6. This CDR3 comprises 15 residues.

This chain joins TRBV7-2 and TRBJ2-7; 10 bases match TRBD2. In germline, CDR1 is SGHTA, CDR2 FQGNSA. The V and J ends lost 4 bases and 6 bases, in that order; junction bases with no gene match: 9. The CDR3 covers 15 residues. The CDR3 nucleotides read TGTGCCAGCAGCTCACCAGCGGGGGGGCAAGCCGAGCAGTACTTC. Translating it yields CASSSPAGGQAEQYF.

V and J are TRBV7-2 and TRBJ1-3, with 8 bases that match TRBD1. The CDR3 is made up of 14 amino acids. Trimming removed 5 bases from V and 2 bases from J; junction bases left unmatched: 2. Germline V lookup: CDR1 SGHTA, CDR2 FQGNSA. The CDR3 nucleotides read TGTGCCAGCAGCCCACAGGGGGCTGGAAACACCATATATTTT. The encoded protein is CASSPQGAGNTIYF.

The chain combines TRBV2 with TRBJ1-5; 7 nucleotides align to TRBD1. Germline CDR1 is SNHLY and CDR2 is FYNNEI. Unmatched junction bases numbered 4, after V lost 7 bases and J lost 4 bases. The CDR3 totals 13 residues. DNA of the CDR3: TGTGCCAGCAATTCCAGGGGGAATCAGCCCCAGCATTTT. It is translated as CASNSRGNQPQHF.

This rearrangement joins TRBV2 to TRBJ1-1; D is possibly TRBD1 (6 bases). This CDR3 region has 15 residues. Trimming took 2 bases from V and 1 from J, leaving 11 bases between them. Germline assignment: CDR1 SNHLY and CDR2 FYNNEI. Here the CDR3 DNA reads TGTGCCAGCAGTGAATTAGGGGGGACGAACACTGAAGCTTTCTTT. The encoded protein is CASSELGGTNTEAFF.

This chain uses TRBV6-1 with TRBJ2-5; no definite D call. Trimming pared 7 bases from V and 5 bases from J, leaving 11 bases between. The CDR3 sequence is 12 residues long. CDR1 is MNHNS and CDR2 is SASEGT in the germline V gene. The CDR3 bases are TGTGCCAGCACCTCCTCCCCGGAGACCCAGTACTTC. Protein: CASTSSPETQYF.

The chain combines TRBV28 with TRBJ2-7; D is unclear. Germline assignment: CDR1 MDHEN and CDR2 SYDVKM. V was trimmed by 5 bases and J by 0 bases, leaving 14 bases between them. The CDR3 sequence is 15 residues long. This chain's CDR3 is CASSLSILSSYEQYF. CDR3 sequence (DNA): TGTGCCAGCAGTCTCAGCATCTTAAGCTCCTACGAGCAGTACTTC.

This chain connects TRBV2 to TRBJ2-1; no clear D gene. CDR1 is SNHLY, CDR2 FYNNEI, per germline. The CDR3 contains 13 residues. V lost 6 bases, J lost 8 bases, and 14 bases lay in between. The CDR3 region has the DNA TGTGCCAGCAGAGTACAAGGGTTCGATGAGCAGTTCTTC. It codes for CASRVQGFDEQFF.

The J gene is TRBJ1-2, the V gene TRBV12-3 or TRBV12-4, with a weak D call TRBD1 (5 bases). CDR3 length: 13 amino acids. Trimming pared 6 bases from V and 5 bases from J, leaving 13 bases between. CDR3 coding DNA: TGTGCCAGCAGAATCGAGGGGAGGTATGGCTACACCTTC. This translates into CASRIEGRYGYTF.

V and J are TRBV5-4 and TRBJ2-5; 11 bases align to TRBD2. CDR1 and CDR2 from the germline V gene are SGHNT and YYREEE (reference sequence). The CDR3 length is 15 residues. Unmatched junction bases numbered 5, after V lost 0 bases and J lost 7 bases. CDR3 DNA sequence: TGTGCCAGCAGCTTGGCTAGCGGGGGGCGGGGGACCCAGTACTTC. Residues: CASSLASGGRGTQYF. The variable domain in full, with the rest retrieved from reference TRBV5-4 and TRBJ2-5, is ETGVTQSPTHLIKTRGQQVTLRCSSQSGHNTVSWYQQALGQGPQFIFQYYREEENGRGNFPPRFSGLQFPNYSSELNVNALELDDSALYLCASSLASGGRGTQYFGPGTRLLVL.

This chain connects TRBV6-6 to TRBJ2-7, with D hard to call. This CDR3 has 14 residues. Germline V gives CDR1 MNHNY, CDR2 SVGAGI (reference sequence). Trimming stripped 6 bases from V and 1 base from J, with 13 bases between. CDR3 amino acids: CASSYHADSYEQYF. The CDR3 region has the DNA TGTGCCAGCAGCTATCATGCTGATTCCTACGAGCAGTACTTC.

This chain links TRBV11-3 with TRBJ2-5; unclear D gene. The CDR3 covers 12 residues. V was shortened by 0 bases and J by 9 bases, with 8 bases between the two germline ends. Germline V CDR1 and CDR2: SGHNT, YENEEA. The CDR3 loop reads CASSLEFVAQYF. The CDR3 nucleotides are TGTGCCAGCAGCTTAGAATTCGTAGCCCAGTACTTC.

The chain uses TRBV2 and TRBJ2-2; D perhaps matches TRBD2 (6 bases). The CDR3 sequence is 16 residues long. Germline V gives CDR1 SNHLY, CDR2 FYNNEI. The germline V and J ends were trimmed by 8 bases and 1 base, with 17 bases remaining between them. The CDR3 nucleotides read TGTGCCAGCCTCTTCGCGGGGCAGATGAACACCGGGGAGCTGTTTTTT. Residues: CASLFAGQMNTGELFF.

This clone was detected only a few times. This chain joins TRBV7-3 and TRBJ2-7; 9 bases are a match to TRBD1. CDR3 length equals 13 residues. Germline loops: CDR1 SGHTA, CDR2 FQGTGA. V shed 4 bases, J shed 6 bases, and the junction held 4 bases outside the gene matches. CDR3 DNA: TGTGCCAGCAGCTCGGACAGGGGCGGCGAGCAGTACTTC. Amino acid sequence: CASSSDRGGEQYF.